This T cell receptor (beta chain) was sequenced for a study of T cell responses to AZD1222 COVID-19 vaccine. Turning to this clone: Other DNA sequences within the sample encode an identical CDR3.

The CDR3 length is 14 residues. The germline V gene encodes CDR1 SGHRS and CDR2 YFSETQ. V was shortened by 0 bases and J by 0 bases, with 4 bases between the two germline ends. Clones were read by immunoSEQ multiplex PCR, and TCRdb kept only the in-frame ones, dropping some. The sample has 110,000 or so clones, approximately 86% seen once. This TCR was recovered from an adult who received the AZD1222 COVID-19 vaccine. J is TRBJ1-3 and V is TRBV5-1, with D uncertain. The specimen was peripheral blood, collected 28 days after the second AZD1222 dose. The CDR3: CASSLGSSGNTIYF. In DNA form, the CDR3 reads TGCGCCAGCAGCTTGGGCAGCTCTGGAAACACCATATATTTT.